The next 19 T cell receptor beta chains were all read from a single sample in a study of cytomegalovirus exposure and HLA in healthy donors. The PCR employed 60 Vbeta primers together with 13 Jbeta primers. Profiled with immunoSEQ multiplex PCR; TCRdb holds only in-frame clones, not every one. The table has about 150,000 clones, roughly three quarters seen once. The sequencing input was PBMCs. These receptors were obtained from a man between 40 and 49 years old in good health and CMV-seronegative.

The V gene is TRBV28, the J gene TRBJ1-5, with TRBD1 matching 8 bases. CDR3 size: 16 residues. Germline-derived CDR1 and CDR2 are MDHEN and SYDVKM. J was trimmed by 1 base and V by 2 bases; bases with no gene match: 4. The CDR3 region has the DNA TGTGCCAGCAGTTTACAGGGGGCTTTCAGCAATCAGCCCCAGCATTTT. This encodes CASSLQGAFSNQPQHF.

The chain links TRBV7-2 to TRBJ2-3, with 7 bases fitting TRBD1. CDR3 length equals 15 residues. The V and J ends lost 5 bases and 2 bases, in that order; junction bases with no gene match: 7. Germline CDR1 SGHTA, CDR2 FQGNSA. In DNA, the CDR3 is TGTGCCAGCAGCGACCGGGACAGATACACAGATACGCAGTATTTT. Translation: CASSDRDRYTDTQYF.

J is TRBJ2-7 and V is TRBV27, with 8 bases fitting TRBD2. Trimming cost V 3 bases and J 8 bases; bases outside gene matches: 9. CDR1 and CDR2 from the germline V gene are MNHEY and SMNVEV (reference sequence). The CDR3 consists of 14 residues. CDR3: CASSLGLERWKQYF. DNA for the CDR3: TGTGCCAGCAGTTTGGGACTAGAAAGGTGGAAGCAGTACTTC.

CDR3 protein: CASSITESPYEQYF. The DNA for the CDR3 is TGTGCCAGTAGTATTACAGAAAGTCCCTACGAGCAGTACTTC. The chain joins TRBV19 to TRBJ2-7; D uncertain. Germline V CDR1 and CDR2: LNHDA, SQIVND (reference sequence). This CDR3 spans 14 amino acids. With 3 bases removed from V and 2 bases from J, the gap between germline ends came to 11 bases.

This rearrangement joins TRBV30 to TRBJ1-1; 9 bases agree with TRBD1. The CDR3 is 12 amino acids. The V gene's germline CDR1 is GTSNPN and CDR2 SVGIG (reference sequence). Trimming cost V 2 bases and J 11 bases; bases outside gene matches: 6. The CDR3 nucleotides are TGTGCCTGGAGTTTTGGGACAGGGACGGCTTTCTTT. Amino acid sequence: CAWSFGTGTAFF.

The chain recombines TRBV7-2 with TRBJ2-7; maybe TRBD2 (6 bases). The CDR3 is made up of 15 amino acids. Trimming left V 4 bases short and J 5 bases short, with 18 bases between. Germline values: CDR1 SGHTA, CDR2 FQGNSA. CDR3 protein: CASSSLGTFGNEQYF. In DNA form, the CDR3 reads TGTGCCAGCAGCTCCCTCGGGACTTTCGGTAACGAGCAGTACTTC. Complete variable domain (other parts from reference TRBV7-2 and TRBJ2-7): GAGVSQSPSNKVTEKGKDVELRCDPISGHTALYWYRQSLGQGLEFLIYFQGNSAPDKSGLPSDRFSAERTGGSVSTLTIQRTQQEDSAVYLCASSSLGTFGNEQYFGPGTRLTVT.

V is TRBV7-2 and J is TRBJ2-1; the match to TRBD2 covers 11 bases. The CDR3 is 17 residues long. V shed 5 bases and J 10 bases; nucleotides not matched to a gene: 16. Germline CDR1 reads SGHTA; CDR2 reads FQGNSA. DNA for the CDR3: TGTGCCAGCAGCAAAGGGACTAGCGGTGCCGGAAGGGGGGAGCAGTTCTTC. Protein product: CASSKGTSGAGRGEQFF.

This chain uses TRBV2 with TRBJ2-7, with D unclear. V lost 0 bases, J lost 7 bases, and 4 bases lay in between. The germline CDR1 and CDR2 sequences are SNHLY and FYNNEI. The CDR3 extends over 11 amino acids. Here the CDR3 DNA reads TGTGCCAGCAGTGAAGCTCCGGAGCAGTACTTC. This translates into CASSEAPEQYF.

The chain uses TRBV11-3 and TRBJ2-7, with 8 nucleotides matching TRBD1. Germline V gene sequence: CDR1 SGHNT, CDR2 YENEEA. The ends lost 5 bases at V and 0 bases at J; junction bases unmatched: 6. The CDR3 totals 15 residues. The CDR3 loop is CASSDRGRASYEQYF. For the CDR3, the DNA is TGTGCCAGCAGCGACAGGGGTAGGGCCTCCTACGAGCAGTACTTC.

This clone appeared a single time. This chain uses TRBV10-1 with TRBJ1-4; 7 nucleotides line up with TRBD1. V shed 4 bases, J shed 7 bases, and the junction held 18 bases outside the gene matches. The germline V gene encodes CDR1 WNHNN and CDR2 SYGVQD (reference sequence). CDR3 length equals 18 residues. In DNA form, the CDR3 reads TGCGCCAGCAGTGGTCCATTCGTTAGACAGGGAGCATTTGAAAAACTGTTTTTT. Translated, it gives CASSGPFVRQGAFEKLFF.

This chain connects TRBV18 to TRBJ2-5, with D perhaps matching TRBD2 (5 bases). Germline CDR1 is KGHSH and CDR2 is LQKENI. The CDR3 covers 14 residues. Deletions cut 1 base from V and 1 base from J, with 7 bases between. In DNA form, the CDR3 reads TGTGCCAGCTCACCACAGAGCGGCCAAGAGACCCAGTACTTC. Translating it yields CASSPQSGQETQYF.

J is TRBJ1-2 and V is TRBV10-3; D is ambiguous. Germline assignment: CDR1 ENHRY and CDR2 SYGVKD. Trimming stripped 5 bases from V and 2 bases from J, with 6 bases between. CDR3 length: 12 amino acids. Written as DNA, the CDR3 is TGTGCCATCAGTTCTGGCAACTATGGCTACACCTTC. Translated: CAISSGNYGYTF.

The chain combines TRBV18 with TRBJ1-6, with a tentative D call TRBD1 (5 bases). The CDR3 is 15 amino acids. Germline values: CDR1 KGHSH, CDR2 LQKENI. Trimming took 3 bases from V and 6 from J, leaving 12 bases between them. CDR3 bases: TGTGCCAGCTCACCCGCAGGGCCCTCTAATTCACCCCTCCACTTT. Translating it yields CASSPAGPSNSPLHF.

This sequence joins TRBV30 and TRBJ1-5; weak D call: TRBD1 (6 bases). Germline lookup yields CDR1 GTSNPN and CDR2 SVGIG (reference sequence). Trimming took off 3 bases at V and 1 base at J, with 7 bases between the two ends. CDR3 size: 13 residues. This CDR3 reads CAWRGQSNQPQHF. The CDR3 bases are TGTGCCTGGAGGGGACAAAGCAATCAGCCCCAGCATTTT.

The chain joins TRBV4-3 to TRBJ2-2, with TRBD2 identical over 8 bases. The CDR3 runs 17 residues. V was pared by 0 bases and J by 4 bases, with 7 bases of the junction left unmatched. CDR1 LGHNA and CDR2 YSLEER come from the germline V gene. CDR3 amino acids: CASSQDLAGGSTGELFF. As DNA, the CDR3 is TGCGCCAGCAGCCAAGATCTGGCGGGAGGTTCCACCGGGGAGCTGTTTTTT.

There are a few counts of this clone. V and J are TRBV6-1 and TRBJ1-4, with D possibly TRBD1 on 5 matching bases. The V end lost 3 bases, the J end lost 7 bases, and 15 bases lay between the germline ends. The CDR3 extends over 15 amino acids. Germline lookup yields CDR1 MNHNS and CDR2 SASEGT. The CDR3 DNA follows: TGTGCCAGCAGTGAGGAAGTCAGGGCACCTGAAAAACTGTTTTTT. Its protein product is CASSEEVRAPEKLFF.

The chain joins TRBV19 to TRBJ2-7; TRBD2 is a possible D gene (5 bases). Trimming pared 5 bases from V and 6 bases from J, leaving 14 bases between. Germline-derived CDR1 and CDR2 are LNHDA and SQIVND (reference sequence). The CDR3 extends over 13 amino acids. The CDR3 is CASSLGFRGEQYF. CDR3 coding DNA: TGTGCCAGTAGTTTGGGGTTCCGGGGCGAGCAGTACTTC. The complete variable domain, with remaining parts taken from reference TRBV19 and TRBJ2-7, reads DGGITQSPKYLFRKEGQNVTLSCEQNLNHDAMYWYRQDPGQGLRLIYYSQIVNDFQKGDIAEGYSVSREKKESFPLTVTSAQKNPTAFYLCASSLGFRGEQYFGPGTRLTVT.

This clone was recorded a few times. V and J are TRBV6-1 and TRBJ2-5; perhaps TRBD1 as D (6 bases). Trimming shortened V by 8 bases and J by 0 bases, and 10 bases separated the two germline ends. This CDR3 spans 13 amino acids. Germline CDR1 is MNHNS and CDR2 is SASEGT. CDR3: CASGQPYQETQYF. DNA of the CDR3: TGTGCCAGCGGACAGCCGTACCAAGAGACCCAGTACTTC.

The table lists this clone with a few counts. The chain employs TRBV4-2 and TRBJ1-2; D not certain. V was shortened by 4 bases and J by 4 bases, with 16 bases between the two germline ends. The CDR3 has 15 amino acids. The germline V gene has CDR1 LGHNA and CDR2 YNFKEQ. The CDR3 DNA reads TGTGCCAGCAGCCCCGCGTTGGGCGACGTCTATGGCTACACCTTC. This sequence encodes CASSPALGDVYGYTF.